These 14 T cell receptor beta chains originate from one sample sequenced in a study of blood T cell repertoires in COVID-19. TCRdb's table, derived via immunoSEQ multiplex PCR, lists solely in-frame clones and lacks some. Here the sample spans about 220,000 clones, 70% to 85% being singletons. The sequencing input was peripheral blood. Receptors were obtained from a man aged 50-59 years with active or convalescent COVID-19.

Here the CDR3 reads CASSQVAVRRTSGNEQFF. CDR3 bases: TGTGCCAGCAGCCAAGTAGCTGTACGGCGGACTAGCGGGAATGAGCAGTTCTTC. The chain joins TRBV4-2 to TRBJ2-1, with 11 bases identical to TRBD2. Trimming took 1 base from V and 7 from J; bases not matched to a gene: 12. The germline V gene has CDR1 LGHNA and CDR2 YNFKEQ. The CDR3 covers 18 residues.

This CDR3 is CASSRTVNEKLFF. CDR3 sequence (DNA): TGTGCCAGCAGTAGGACAGTTAATGAAAAACTGTTTTTT. The gene calls are TRBV28 and TRBJ1-4, with D maybe TRBD1 (6 bases). The germline V and J ends were trimmed by 5 bases and 4 bases, with 8 bases remaining between them. Per germline, CDR1 MDHEN and CDR2 SYDVKM. The CDR3 sequence is 13 residues long.

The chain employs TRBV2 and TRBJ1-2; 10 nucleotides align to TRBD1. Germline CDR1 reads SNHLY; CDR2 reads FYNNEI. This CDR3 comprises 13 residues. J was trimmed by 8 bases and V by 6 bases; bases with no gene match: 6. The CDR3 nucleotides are TGTGCCAGCAGATCGGGACAGGGGACCGGCTACACCTTC. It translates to CASRSGQGTGYTF.

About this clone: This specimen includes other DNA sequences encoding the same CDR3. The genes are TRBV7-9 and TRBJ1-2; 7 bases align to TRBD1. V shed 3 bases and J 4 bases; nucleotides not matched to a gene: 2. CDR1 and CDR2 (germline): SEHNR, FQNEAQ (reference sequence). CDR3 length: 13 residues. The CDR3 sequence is CASSLAGGYGYTF. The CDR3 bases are TGTGCCAGCAGCTTGGCAGGGGGCTATGGCTACACCTTC.

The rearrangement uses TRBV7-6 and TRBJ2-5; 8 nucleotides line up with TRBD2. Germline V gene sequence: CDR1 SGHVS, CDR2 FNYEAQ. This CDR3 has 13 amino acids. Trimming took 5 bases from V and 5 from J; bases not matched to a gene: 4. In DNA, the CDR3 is TGTGCCAGCAGCCGGGGGGGCAGTGAGACCCAGTACTTC. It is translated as CASSRGGSETQYF.

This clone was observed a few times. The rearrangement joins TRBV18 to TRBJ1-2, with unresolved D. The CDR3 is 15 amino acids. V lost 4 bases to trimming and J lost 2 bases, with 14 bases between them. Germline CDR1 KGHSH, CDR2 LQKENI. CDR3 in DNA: TGTGCCAGCTCACGAAATCATCAGGCAAACTATGGCTACACCTTC. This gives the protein CASSRNHQANYGYTF.

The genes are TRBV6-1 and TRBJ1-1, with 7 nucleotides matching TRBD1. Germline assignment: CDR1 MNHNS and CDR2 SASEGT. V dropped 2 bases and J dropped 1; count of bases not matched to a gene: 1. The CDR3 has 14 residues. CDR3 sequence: CASSEKGANTEAFF. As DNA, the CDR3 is TGTGCCAGCAGTGAAAAGGGGGCGAACACTGAAGCTTTCTTT.

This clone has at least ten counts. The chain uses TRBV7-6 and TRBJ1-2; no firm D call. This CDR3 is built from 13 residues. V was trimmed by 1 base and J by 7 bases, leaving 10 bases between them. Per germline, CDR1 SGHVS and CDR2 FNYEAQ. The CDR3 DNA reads TGTGCCAGCAGCTTAGAGGCGGAGGCTGGCTACACCTTC. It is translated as CASSLEAEAGYTF.

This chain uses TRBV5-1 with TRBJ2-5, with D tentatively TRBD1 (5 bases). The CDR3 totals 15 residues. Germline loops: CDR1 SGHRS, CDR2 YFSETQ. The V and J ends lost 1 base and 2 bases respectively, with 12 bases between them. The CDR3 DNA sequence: TGCGCCAGCAGCTTGTCCCGCAGGGAACAAGAGACCCAGTACTTC. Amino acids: CASSLSRREQETQYF. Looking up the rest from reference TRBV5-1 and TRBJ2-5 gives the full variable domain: KAGVTQTPRYLIKTRGQQVTLSCSPISGHRSVSWYQQTPGQGLQFLFEYFSETQRNKGNFPGRFSGRQFSNSRSEMNVSTLELGDSALYLCASSLSRREQETQYFGPGTRLLVL.

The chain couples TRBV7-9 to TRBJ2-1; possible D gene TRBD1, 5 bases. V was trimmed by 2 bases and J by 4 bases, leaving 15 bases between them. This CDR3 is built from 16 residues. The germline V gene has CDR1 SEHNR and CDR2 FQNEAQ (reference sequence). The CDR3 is CASSLRKGMEYNEQFF. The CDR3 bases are TGTGCCAGCAGCTTAAGGAAGGGGATGGAGTACAATGAGCAGTTCTTC.

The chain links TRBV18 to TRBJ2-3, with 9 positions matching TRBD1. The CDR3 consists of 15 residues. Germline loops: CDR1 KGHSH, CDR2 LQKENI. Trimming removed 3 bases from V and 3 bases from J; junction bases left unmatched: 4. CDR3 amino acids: CASSPPDRGTDTQYF. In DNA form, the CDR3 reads TGTGCCAGCTCACCTCCTGACAGGGGGACAGATACGCAGTATTTT.

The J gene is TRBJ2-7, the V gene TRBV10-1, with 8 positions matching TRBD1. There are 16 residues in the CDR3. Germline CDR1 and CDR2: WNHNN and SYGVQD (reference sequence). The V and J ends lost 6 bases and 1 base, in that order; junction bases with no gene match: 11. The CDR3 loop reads CASSLPGGRRSYEQYV. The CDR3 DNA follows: TGCGCCAGCAGCCTCCCAGGGGGCAGGAGGTCCTACGAGCAGTACGTC.

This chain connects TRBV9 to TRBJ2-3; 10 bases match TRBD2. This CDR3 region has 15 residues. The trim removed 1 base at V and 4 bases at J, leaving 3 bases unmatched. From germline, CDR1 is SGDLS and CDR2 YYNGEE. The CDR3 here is CASSVSGGAPDTQYF. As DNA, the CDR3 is TGTGCCAGCAGCGTAAGCGGGGGGGCCCCAGATACGCAGTATTTT. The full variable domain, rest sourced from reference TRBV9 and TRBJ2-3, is DSGVTQTPKHLITATGQRVTLRCSPRSGDLSVYWYQQSLDQGLQFLIQYYNGEERAKGNILERFSAQQFPDLHSELNLSSLELGDSALYFCASSVSGGAPDTQYFGPGTRLTVL.

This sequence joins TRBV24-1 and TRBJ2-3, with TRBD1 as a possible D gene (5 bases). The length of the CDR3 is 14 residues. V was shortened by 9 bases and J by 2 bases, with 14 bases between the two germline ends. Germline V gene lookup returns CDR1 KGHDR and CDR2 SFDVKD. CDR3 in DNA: TGTGCCACCCAAGGTGCCAGGGACACAGATACGCAGTATTTT. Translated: CATQGARDTDTQYF.